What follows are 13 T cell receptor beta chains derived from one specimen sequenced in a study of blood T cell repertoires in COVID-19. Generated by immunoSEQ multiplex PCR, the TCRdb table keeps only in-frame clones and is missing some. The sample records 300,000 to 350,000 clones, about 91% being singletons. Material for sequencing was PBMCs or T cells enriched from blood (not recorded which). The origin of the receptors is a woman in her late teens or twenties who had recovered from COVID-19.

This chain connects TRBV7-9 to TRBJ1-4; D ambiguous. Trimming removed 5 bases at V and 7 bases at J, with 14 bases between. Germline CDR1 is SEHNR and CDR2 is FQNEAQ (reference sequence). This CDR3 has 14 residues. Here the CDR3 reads CASSPPTGSEKLFF. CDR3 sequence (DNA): TGTGCCAGCAGCCCTCCCACGGGGAGTGAAAAACTGTTTTTT.

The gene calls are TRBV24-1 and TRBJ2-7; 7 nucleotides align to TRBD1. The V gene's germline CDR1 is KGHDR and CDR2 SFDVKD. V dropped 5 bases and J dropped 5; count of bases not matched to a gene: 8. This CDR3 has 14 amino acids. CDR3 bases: TGTGCCACCAGTGGCGAGGGGGCTACCGACGAGCAGTACTTC. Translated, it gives CATSGEGATDEQYF.

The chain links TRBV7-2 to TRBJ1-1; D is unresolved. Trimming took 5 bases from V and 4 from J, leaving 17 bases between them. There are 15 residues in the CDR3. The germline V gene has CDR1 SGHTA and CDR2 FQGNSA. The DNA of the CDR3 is TGTGCCAGCAGCCTTAGACCGGGAATTGCCACTGAAGCTTTCTTT. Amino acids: CASSLRPGIATEAFF.

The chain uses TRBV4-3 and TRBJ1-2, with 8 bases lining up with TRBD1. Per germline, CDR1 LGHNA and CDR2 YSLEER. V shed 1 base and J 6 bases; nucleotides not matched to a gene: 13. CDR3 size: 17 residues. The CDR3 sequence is CASSQGVRAGGVDGYTF. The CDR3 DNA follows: TGCGCCAGCAGCCAAGGCGTTCGCGCAGGGGGCGTTGATGGCTACACCTTC.

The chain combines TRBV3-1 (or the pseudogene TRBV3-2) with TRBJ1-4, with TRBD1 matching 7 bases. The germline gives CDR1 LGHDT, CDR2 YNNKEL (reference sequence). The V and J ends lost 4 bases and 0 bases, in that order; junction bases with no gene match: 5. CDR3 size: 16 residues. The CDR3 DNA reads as TGTGCCAGCAGCCCTACAGGGGCCTCAACTAATGAAAAACTGTTTTTT. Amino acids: CASSPTGASTNEKLFF.

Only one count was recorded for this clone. The CDR3 loop reads CASSFSRGYTEAFF. The CDR3 nucleotides are TGTGCCAGCAGTTTTTCGCGGGGGTACACTGAAGCTTTCTTT. The chain carries TRBV27 and TRBJ1-1, with a possible D match to TRBD1 (5 bases). Trimming took off 3 bases at V and 3 bases at J, with 11 bases between the two ends. This CDR3 spans 14 amino acids. Germline CDR1 and CDR2: MNHEY and SMNVEV (reference sequence).

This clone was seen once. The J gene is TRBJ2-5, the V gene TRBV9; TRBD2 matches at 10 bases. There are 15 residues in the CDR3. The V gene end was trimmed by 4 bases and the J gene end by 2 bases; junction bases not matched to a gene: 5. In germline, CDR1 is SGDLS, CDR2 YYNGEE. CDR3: CASSSGTSVQETQYF. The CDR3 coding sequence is TGTGCCAGCAGCTCGGGGACTAGCGTACAAGAGACCCAGTACTTC.

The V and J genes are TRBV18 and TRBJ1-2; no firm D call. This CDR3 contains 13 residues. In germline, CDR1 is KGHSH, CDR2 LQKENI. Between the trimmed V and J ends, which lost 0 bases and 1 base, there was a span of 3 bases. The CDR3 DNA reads TGTGCCAGCTCACCACCCGGTAACTATGGCTACACCTTC. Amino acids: CASSPPGNYGYTF.

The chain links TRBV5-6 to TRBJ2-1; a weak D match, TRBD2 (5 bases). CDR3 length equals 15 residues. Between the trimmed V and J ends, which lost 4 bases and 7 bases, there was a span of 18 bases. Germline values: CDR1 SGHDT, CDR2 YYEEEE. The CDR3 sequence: CASSLFQRRGNEQFF. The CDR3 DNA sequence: TGTGCCAGCAGCCTTTTCCAGCGACGAGGGAATGAGCAGTTCTTC.

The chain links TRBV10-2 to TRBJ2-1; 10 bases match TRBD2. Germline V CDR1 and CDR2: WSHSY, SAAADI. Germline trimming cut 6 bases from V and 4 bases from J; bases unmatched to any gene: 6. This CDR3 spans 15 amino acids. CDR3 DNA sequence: TGCGCCAGCAGCCCTTCTAGCGGGAGTTACAATGAGCAGTTCTTC. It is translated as CASSPSSGSYNEQFF.

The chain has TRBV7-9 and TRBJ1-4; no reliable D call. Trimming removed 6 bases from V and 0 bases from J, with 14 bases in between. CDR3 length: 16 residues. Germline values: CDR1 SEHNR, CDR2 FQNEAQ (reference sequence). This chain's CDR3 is CASSYVLTATNEKLFF. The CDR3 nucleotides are TGTGCCAGCAGTTACGTTCTTACAGCAACTAATGAAAAACTGTTTTTT.

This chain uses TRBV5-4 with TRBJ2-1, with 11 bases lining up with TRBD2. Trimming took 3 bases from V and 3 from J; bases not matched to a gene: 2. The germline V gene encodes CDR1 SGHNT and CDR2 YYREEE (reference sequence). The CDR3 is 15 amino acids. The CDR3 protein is CASSSTSGSYNEQFF. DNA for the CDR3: TGTGCCAGCAGCTCCACTAGCGGGAGCTACAATGAGCAGTTCTTC.

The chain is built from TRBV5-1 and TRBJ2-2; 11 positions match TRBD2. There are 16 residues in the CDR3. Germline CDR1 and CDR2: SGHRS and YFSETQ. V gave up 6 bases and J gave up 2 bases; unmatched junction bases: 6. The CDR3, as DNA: TGCGCCAGCACCCAGACTAGCGGGGCCAACACCGGGGAGCTGTTTTTT. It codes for CASTQTSGANTGELFF.